This TCR beta chain was profiled in a study of blood T cell repertoires in COVID-19. Assay used: immunoSEQ multiplex PCR; TCRdb lists only in-frame clones, some missing. The top ten clones hold about 7.6% of a sample with 70,000 to 100,000 clones, 85% to 90% of them seen once. This clone has more than one count but fewer than ten. This TCR was recovered from an older woman with acute or convalescent COVID-19. Sequencing was done on a sample of peripheral blood.

As DNA, the CDR3 is TGTGCCAGTAGTATCCTGGGGGAGCGGGCTCAGCCCCAGCATTTT. As protein: CASSILGERAQPQHF. The chain employs TRBV19 and TRBJ1-5; a weak D match, TRBD1 (5 bases). V dropped 3 bases and J dropped 6 bases, with 15 bases sitting between them. Germline V gene sequence: CDR1 LNHDA, CDR2 SQIVND (reference sequence). The CDR3 runs to 15 residues.